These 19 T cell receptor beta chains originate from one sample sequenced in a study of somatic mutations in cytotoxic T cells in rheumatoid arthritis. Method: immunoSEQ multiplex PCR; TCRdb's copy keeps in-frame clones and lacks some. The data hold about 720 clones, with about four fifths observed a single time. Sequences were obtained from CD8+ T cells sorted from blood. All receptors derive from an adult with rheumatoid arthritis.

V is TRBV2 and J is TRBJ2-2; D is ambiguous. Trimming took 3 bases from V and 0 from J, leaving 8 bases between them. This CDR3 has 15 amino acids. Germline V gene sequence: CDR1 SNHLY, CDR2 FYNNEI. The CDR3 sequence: CASSEWRTNTGELFF. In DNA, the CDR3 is TGTGCCAGCAGTGAGTGGAGAACGAACACCGGGGAGCTGTTTTTT.

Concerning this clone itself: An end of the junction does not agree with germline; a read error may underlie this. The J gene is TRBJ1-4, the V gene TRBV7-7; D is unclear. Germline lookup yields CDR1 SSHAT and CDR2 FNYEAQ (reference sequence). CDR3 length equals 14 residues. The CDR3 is CASSPSTTNEKLFF. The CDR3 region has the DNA TGTGCTAGCAGCCCCAGTACAACTAATGAAAAACTGTTTTTT.

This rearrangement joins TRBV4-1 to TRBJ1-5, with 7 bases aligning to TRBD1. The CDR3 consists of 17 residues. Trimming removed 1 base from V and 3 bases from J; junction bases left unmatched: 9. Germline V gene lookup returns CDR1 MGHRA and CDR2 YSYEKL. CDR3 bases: TGCGCCAGCAGCCAAGGCGGGACAGTCGGGTACAATCAGCCCCAGCATTTT. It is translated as CASSQGGTVGYNQPQHF.

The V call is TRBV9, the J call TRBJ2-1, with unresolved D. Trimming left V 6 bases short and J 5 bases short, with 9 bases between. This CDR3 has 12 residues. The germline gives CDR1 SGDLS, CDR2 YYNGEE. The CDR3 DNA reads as TGTGCCAGCACGAACAGTCACAATGAGCAGTTCTTC. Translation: CASTNSHNEQFF.

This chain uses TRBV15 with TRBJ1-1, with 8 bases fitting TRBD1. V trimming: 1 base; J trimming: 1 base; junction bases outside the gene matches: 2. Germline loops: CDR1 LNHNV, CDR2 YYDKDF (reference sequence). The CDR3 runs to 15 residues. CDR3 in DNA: TGTGCCACCAGCAGAGGACAGGGGAGGAACACTGAAGCTTTCTTT. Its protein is CATSRGQGRNTEAFF.

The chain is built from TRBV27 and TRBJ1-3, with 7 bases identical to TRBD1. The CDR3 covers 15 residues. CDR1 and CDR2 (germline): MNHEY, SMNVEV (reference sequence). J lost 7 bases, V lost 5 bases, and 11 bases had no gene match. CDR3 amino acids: CASSPRTGRRNTIYF. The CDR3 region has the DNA TGTGCCAGCAGTCCACGGACAGGAAGACGGAACACCATATATTTT.

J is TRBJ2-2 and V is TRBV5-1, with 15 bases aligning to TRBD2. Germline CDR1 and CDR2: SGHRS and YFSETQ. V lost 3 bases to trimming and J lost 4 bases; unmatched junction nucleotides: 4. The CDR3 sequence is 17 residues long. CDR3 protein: CASSSGTSGGLTGELFF. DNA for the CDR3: TGCGCCAGCAGCTCTGGGACTAGCGGGGGGCTCACCGGGGAGCTGTTTTTT.

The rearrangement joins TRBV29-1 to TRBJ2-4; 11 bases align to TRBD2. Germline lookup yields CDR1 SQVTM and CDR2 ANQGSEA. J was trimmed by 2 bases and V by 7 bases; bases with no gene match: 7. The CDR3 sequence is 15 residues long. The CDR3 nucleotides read TGCAGCGGATCTTTAGCGGGGGGGACCAAAAACATTCAGTACTTC. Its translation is CSGSLAGGTKNIQYF. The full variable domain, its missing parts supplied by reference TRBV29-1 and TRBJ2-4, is SAVISQKPSRDICQRGTSLTIQCQVDSQVTMMFWYRQQPGQSLTLIATANQGSEATYESGFVIDKFPISRPNLTFSTLTVSNMSPEDSSIYLCSGSLAGGTKNIQYFGAGTRLSVL.

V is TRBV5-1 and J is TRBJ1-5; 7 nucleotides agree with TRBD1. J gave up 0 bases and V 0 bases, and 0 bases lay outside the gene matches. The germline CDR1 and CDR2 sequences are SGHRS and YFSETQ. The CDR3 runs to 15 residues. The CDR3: CASSLGQGSNQPQHF. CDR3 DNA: TGCGCCAGCAGCTTGGGACAGGGTAGCAATCAGCCCCAGCATTTT.

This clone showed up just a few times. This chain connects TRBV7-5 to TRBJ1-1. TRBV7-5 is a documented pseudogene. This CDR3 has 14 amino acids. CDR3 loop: CARSSTAQETEAFF. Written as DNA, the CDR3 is TGTGCCAGAAGCTCCACCGCCCAAGAGACTGAAGCTTTCTTT.

CDR3 sequence reads: CASHASGGADQETQYF. The CDR3 DNA follows: TGTGCCAGCCACGCTAGCGGGGGGGCCGACCAAGAGACCCAGTACTTC. This chain joins TRBV5-4 and TRBJ2-5, with 12 bases aligning to TRBD2. Trimming cost V 7 bases and J 0 bases; bases outside gene matches: 7. Germline CDR1 is SGHNT and CDR2 is YYREEE (reference sequence). The CDR3 consists of 16 residues.

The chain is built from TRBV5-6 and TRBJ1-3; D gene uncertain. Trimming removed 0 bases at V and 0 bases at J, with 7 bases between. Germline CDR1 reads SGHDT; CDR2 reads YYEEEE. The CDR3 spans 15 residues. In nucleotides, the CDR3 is TGTGCCAGCAGCTTGGCGGGGAACTCTGGAAACACCATATATTTT. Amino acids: CASSLAGNSGNTIYF.

The CDR3: CASSFRQGDYGYTF. Here the CDR3 DNA reads TGTGCCAGCAGCTTTCGACAGGGAGACTATGGCTACACCTTC. The V and J genes are TRBV7-9 and TRBJ1-2, with 7 bases fitting TRBD1. Germline loops: CDR1 SEHNR, CDR2 FQNEAQ (reference sequence). The CDR3 runs to 14 residues. V lost 3 bases, J lost 3 bases, and 4 bases stayed unmatched.

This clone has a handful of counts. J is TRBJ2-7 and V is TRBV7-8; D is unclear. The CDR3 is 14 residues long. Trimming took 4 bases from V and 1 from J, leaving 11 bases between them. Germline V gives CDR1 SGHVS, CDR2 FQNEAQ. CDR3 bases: TGTGCCAGCAGCTCCCGGTCCCGTTCCTACGAGCAGTACTTC. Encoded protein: CASSSRSRSYEQYF.

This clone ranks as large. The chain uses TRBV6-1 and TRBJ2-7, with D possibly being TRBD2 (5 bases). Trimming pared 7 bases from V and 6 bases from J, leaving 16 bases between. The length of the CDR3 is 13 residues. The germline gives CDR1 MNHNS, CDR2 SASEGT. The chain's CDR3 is CASTGVGLSEQYF. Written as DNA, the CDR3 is TGTGCCAGCACTGGGGTAGGACTTAGCGAGCAGTACTTC.

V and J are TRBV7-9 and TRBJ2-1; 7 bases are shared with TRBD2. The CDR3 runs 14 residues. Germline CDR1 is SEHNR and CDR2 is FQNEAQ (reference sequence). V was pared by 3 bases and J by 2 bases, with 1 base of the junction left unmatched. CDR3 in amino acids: CASSLGGTYNEQFF. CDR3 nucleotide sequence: TGTGCCAGCAGCTTGGGGGGGACCTACAATGAGCAGTTCTTC.

The CDR3 DNA reads TGTGCCAGCAGCCCGAGACAGGGTTCCTACGAGCAGTACTTC. It specifies CASSPRQGSYEQYF. V gene TRBV11-3 combines with J gene TRBJ2-7, with 7 bases identical to TRBD1. The CDR3 loop spans 14 amino acids. Germline trimming cut 5 bases from V and 1 base from J; bases unmatched to any gene: 5. The germline CDR1 and CDR2 sequences are SGHNT and YENEEA.

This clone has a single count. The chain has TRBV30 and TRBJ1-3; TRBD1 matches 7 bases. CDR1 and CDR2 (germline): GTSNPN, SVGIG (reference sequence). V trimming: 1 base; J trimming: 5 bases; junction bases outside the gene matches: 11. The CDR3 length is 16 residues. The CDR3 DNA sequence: TGTGCCTGGAGTGATCCCGGGACAGATTTGCGAAACACCATATATTTT. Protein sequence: CAWSDPGTDLRNTIYF.

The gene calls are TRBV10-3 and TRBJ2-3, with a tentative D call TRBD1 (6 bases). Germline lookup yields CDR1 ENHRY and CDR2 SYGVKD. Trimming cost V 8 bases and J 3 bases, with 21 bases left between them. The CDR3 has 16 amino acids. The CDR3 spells CAIQPGHRRKTDTQYF. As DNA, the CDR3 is TGTGCCATCCAACCGGGACATCGGAGGAAGACAGATACGCAGTATTTT.